These 32 T cell receptor beta chains came from one sample sequenced in a study of T cell responses to AZD1222 COVID-19 vaccine. TCRdb's copy holds only in-frame clones and misses some; the assay was immunoSEQ multiplex PCR. The repertoire consists of 100,000 to 150,000 clones, with around 90% occurring once and the leading ten covering about 1.1%. Sample: peripheral blood, taken 28 days after the second AZD1222 dose. The origin of the receptors is an adult who received the AZD1222 COVID-19 vaccine.

Here the CDR3 reads CASSQGPLQYNEQFF. The DNA of the CDR3 is TGCGCCAGCAGCCAAGGCCCCTTACAGTACAATGAGCAGTTCTTC. The chain is built from TRBV4-3 and TRBJ2-1; D unclear. The CDR3 is made up of 15 amino acids. Germline V gene lookup returns CDR1 LGHNA and CDR2 YSLEER. Trimming shortened V by 1 base and J by 4 bases, and 11 bases separated the two germline ends.

This rearrangement joins TRBV9 to TRBJ2-2, with 9 bases fitting TRBD1. CDR3 size: 17 residues. After removal of 0 bases from V and 5 bases from J, the junction contained 8 bases not matched to a gene. CDR1 SGDLS and CDR2 YYNGEE come from the germline V gene. CDR3 amino acids: CASSVGIGQGKTGELFF. Here the CDR3 DNA reads TGTGCCAGCAGCGTAGGAATCGGACAGGGGAAAACCGGGGAGCTGTTTTTT.

The V call is TRBV27, the J call TRBJ2-1, with a tentative D call TRBD1 (5 bases). The CDR3 is 15 amino acids. Germline CDR1 MNHEY, CDR2 SMNVEV (reference sequence). V lost 2 bases to trimming and J lost 6 bases, with 14 bases between them. Written as DNA, the CDR3 is TGTGCCAGCAGTTTAGGGTCAGGGATTTTCAATGAGCAGTTCTTC. Translating gives CASSLGSGIFNEQFF.

The rearrangement links TRBV3-1 (or the pseudogene TRBV3-2) to TRBJ1-6; D not certain. Germline V gene lookup returns CDR1 LGHDT and CDR2 YNNKEL (reference sequence). V was clipped by 3 bases and J by 0 bases, with 6 bases between them. The CDR3 length is 15 residues. CDR3 protein: CASSQQSSYNSPLHF. The CDR3 bases are TGTGCCAGCAGCCAGCAGAGCTCCTATAATTCACCCCTCCACTTT.

The CDR3 DNA follows: TGTGCCAGCAGTTACTCCTTGGACAGGGAATACGAGCAGTACTTC. This translates into CASSYSLDREYEQYF. This chain connects TRBV6-5 to TRBJ2-7, with 8 bases aligning to TRBD1. Germline values: CDR1 MNHEY, CDR2 SVGAGI. Trimming at V came to 0 bases and at J to 4 bases, leaving 5 bases not matched to a gene. The CDR3 consists of 15 residues.

This clone was seen just once. This CDR3 is CASSLRGHRTDTQYF. Written as DNA, the CDR3 is TGTGCCAGCAGCTTGAGGGGCCATCGCACAGATACGCAGTATTTT. The chain links TRBV5-4 to TRBJ2-3, with D perhaps TRBD1 (5 bases). This CDR3 comprises 15 residues. Germline V CDR1 and CDR2: SGHNT, YYREEE (reference sequence). The germline V and J ends were trimmed by 1 base and 1 base, with 10 bases remaining between them. Drawing the rest from reference TRBV5-4 and TRBJ2-3, the complete variable domain is ETGVTQSPTHLIKTRGQQVTLRCSSQSGHNTVSWYQQALGQGPQFIFQYYREEENGRGNFPPRFSGLQFPNYSSELNVNALELDDSALYLCASSLRGHRTDTQYFGPGTRLTVL.

The CDR3 coding sequence is TGTGCCAGCAGAGGTCCGAGCTCTGGAAACACCATATATTTT. Encoded protein: CASRGPSSGNTIYF. This chain joins TRBV2 and TRBJ1-3; D gene uncertain. The CDR3 has 14 amino acids. The V and J ends lost 6 bases and 0 bases respectively, with 9 bases between them. Germline CDR1 reads SNHLY; CDR2 reads FYNNEI.

The chain is built from TRBV29-1 and TRBJ2-3, with D uncertain. The CDR3 runs to 12 residues. Trimming removed 2 bases at V and 1 base at J, with 4 bases between. Germline assignment: CDR1 SQVTM and CDR2 ANQGSEA. CDR3 sequence (DNA): TGCAGCGTTGAACTGGGCACAGATACGCAGTATTTT. Its protein product is CSVELGTDTQYF.

The chain combines TRBV2 with TRBJ1-5, with D perhaps matching TRBD1 (5 bases). The length of the CDR3 is 14 residues. The germline V gene has CDR1 SNHLY and CDR2 FYNNEI. Trimming stripped 6 bases from V and 2 bases from J, with 11 bases between. The chain's CDR3 is CASRGGRGNQPQHF. CDR3 DNA: TGTGCCAGCAGGGGCGGCAGGGGCAATCAGCCCCAGCATTTT.

The V gene is TRBV12-3 or TRBV12-4, the J gene TRBJ1-5; D ambiguous. Trimming took 0 bases from V and 5 from J, leaving 5 bases between them. The CDR3 is 13 amino acids. The CDR3: CASSLAADQPQHF. In DNA, the CDR3 is TGTGCCAGCAGTTTAGCTGCCGATCAGCCCCAGCATTTT.

Here the CDR3 reads CASSLEENTEAFF. CDR3 DNA sequence: TGTGCCAGCAGCTTAGAGGAGAACACTGAAGCTTTCTTT. This chain links TRBV11-3 with TRBJ1-1; D is unresolved. The V gene's germline CDR1 is SGHNT and CDR2 YENEEA. The CDR3 is 13 amino acids. Deletions cut 0 bases from V and 1 base from J, with 3 bases between.

The chain has TRBV13 and TRBJ2-1, with D hard to call. Germline CDR1 PRHDT, CDR2 FYEKMQ (reference sequence). Trimming removed 1 base at V and 4 bases at J, with 17 bases between. This CDR3 has 17 amino acids. DNA for the CDR3: TGTGCCAGCAGCTTAGAAGCAGCCGTTGATCTATACAATGAGCAGTTCTTC. This sequence encodes CASSLEAAVDLYNEQFF.

V and J are TRBV14 and TRBJ1-4; D ambiguous. V lost 2 bases to trimming and J lost 8 bases, with 12 bases between them. From germline, CDR1 is SGHDN and CDR2 FVKESK. The CDR3 extends over 14 amino acids. CDR3 region: CASSQLLTGEKLFF. DNA for the CDR3: TGTGCCAGCAGCCAACTACTGACGGGGGAAAAACTGTTTTTT.

The V call is TRBV5-6, the J call TRBJ2-1, with TRBD2 as a possible D gene (6 bases). Trimming shortened V by 4 bases and J by 8 bases, and 25 bases separated the two germline ends. The germline V gene has CDR1 SGHDT and CDR2 YYEEEE. The CDR3 extends over 17 amino acids. The CDR3 here is CASSPTVGLRGMDEQFF. CDR3 bases: TGTGCCAGCAGCCCCACCGTGGGTTTGCGGGGAATGGATGAGCAGTTCTTC. The whole variable domain, remainder taken from reference TRBV5-6 and TRBJ2-1, is DAGVTQSPTHLIKTRGQQVTLRCSPKSGHDTVSWYQQALGQGPQFIFQYYEEEERQRGNFPDRFSGHQFPNYSSELNVNALLLGDSALYLCASSPTVGLRGMDEQFFGPGTRLTVL.

V usage is TRBV28 and J usage is TRBJ2-7; possibly TRBD1 or TRBD2 for D (5 bases each). V lost 2 bases, J lost 6 bases, and 14 bases lay in between. There are 14 residues in the CDR3. Per germline, CDR1 MDHEN and CDR2 SYDVKM. CDR3 bases: TGTGCCAGCAGTTTACGGGACCCCTATACCGAGCAGTACTTC. This translates into CASSLRDPYTEQYF.

This chain uses TRBV18 with TRBJ2-2; the D gene could be TRBD1 or TRBD2 (5 bases each). CDR3 length equals 15 residues. Trimming took off 4 bases at V and 0 bases at J, with 9 bases between the two ends. Germline CDR1 reads KGHSH; CDR2 reads LQKENI. DNA of the CDR3: TGTGCCAGCTCACGAGAGGGGTCGAACACCGGGGAGCTGTTTTTT. It translates to CASSREGSNTGELFF.

The chain has TRBV7-2 and TRBJ2-1, with no clear D. From germline, CDR1 is SGHTA and CDR2 FQGNSA. The CDR3 extends over 16 amino acids. The V end lost 3 bases, the J end lost 0 bases, and 12 bases lay between the germline ends. The CDR3 DNA is TGTGCCAGCAGCTTTGAGTGGGTTACCTCCTACAATGAGCAGTTCTTC. Protein: CASSFEWVTSYNEQFF.

The chain is built from TRBV28 and TRBJ1-5; no clear D. The germline V and J ends were trimmed by 3 bases and 2 bases, with 11 bases remaining between them. The CDR3 runs to 15 residues. Germline V gene lookup returns CDR1 MDHEN and CDR2 SYDVKM. The CDR3 loop reads CASSFLAGGNQPQHF. In DNA form, the CDR3 reads TGTGCCAGCAGTTTCTTGGCTGGTGGCAATCAGCCCCAGCATTTT.

The chain employs TRBV9 and TRBJ1-6; the D gene is possibly TRBD1 (5 bases). The CDR3 spans 14 residues. The germline V gene encodes CDR1 SGDLS and CDR2 YYNGEE. V was cut by 4 bases and J by 7 bases, with 12 bases left in between. The chain's CDR3 is CASSSGGWNSPLHF. The CDR3, as DNA: TGTGCCAGCAGCTCGGGGGGGTGGAATTCACCCCTCCACTTT.

J is TRBJ1-5 and V is TRBV7-8; D perhaps matches TRBD1 (5 bases). This CDR3 has 15 amino acids. V lost 5 bases and J lost 1, with 12 bases in between. Germline loops: CDR1 SGHVS, CDR2 FQNEAQ. CDR3 protein: CASSPGGMSNQPQHF. In DNA, the CDR3 is TGTGCCAGCAGCCCCGGGGGAATGAGCAATCAGCCCCAGCATTTT.

The chain uses TRBV4-2 and TRBJ1-4, with 10 nucleotides matching TRBD1. Germline CDR1 and CDR2: LGHNA and YNFKEQ. The V gene end was trimmed by 2 bases and the J gene end by 7 bases; junction bases not matched to a gene: 7. CDR3 length: 16 amino acids. The CDR3 DNA sequence: TGTGCCAGCAGCCAAACTCCCGGGACAGGGGTTGAAAAACTGTTTTTT. It is translated as CASSQTPGTGVEKLFF.

This clone is a singleton in its sample. The chain has TRBV7-3 and TRBJ1-1; tentatively, D is TRBD1 (6 bases). This CDR3 comprises 13 residues. The V and J ends lost 5 bases and 3 bases respectively, with 10 bases between them. Per the germline V gene, CDR1 is SGHTA and CDR2 is FQGTGA. CDR3 loop: CASSREGDTEAFF. The CDR3 coding sequence is TGTGCCAGCAGCCGCGAGGGGGACACTGAAGCTTTCTTT.

The chain combines TRBV7-9 with TRBJ1-5; TRBD1 matches at 7 bases. Germline CDR1 reads SEHNR; CDR2 reads FQNEAQ (reference sequence). This CDR3 is built from 14 residues. J lost 2 bases, V lost 4 bases, and 2 bases had no gene match. In DNA form, the CDR3 reads TGTGCCAGCAGCTCCGGACAGGGCAATCAGCCCCAGCATTTT. Its translation: CASSSGQGNQPQHF.

This chain joins TRBV15 and TRBJ2-1; TRBD1 matches at 7 bases. The CDR3 length is 14 residues. The germline CDR1 and CDR2 sequences are LNHNV and YYDKDF (reference sequence). V was pared by 1 base and J by 9 bases, with 6 bases of the junction left unmatched. The CDR3 region has the DNA TGTGCCACCAGCAGAGTTCGAGGGGGCGCTGAGCAGTTCTTC. Translation gives CATSRVRGGAEQFF.

The chain is built from TRBV29-1 and TRBJ2-2; D is ambiguous. V was shortened by 5 bases and J by 5 bases, with 12 bases between the two germline ends. CDR3 size: 13 residues. Germline CDR1 is SQVTM and CDR2 is ANQGSEA. CDR3 bases: TGCAGCGTTTCCGGTCCTATGACCGGGGAGCTGTTTTTT. It yields the protein CSVSGPMTGELFF.

The rearrangement joins TRBV18 to TRBJ2-2; tentative D call: TRBD2 (5 bases). The CDR3 contains 18 residues. V was pared by 1 base and J by 6 bases, with 21 bases between. Germline assignment: CDR1 KGHSH and CDR2 LQKENI. The CDR3 sequence is CASSPQQGRLLISGELFF. CDR3 bases: TGTGCCAGCTCACCACAGCAAGGCCGACTATTAATCTCCGGGGAGCTGTTTTTT. Variable domain in full (rest from reference TRBV18 and TRBJ2-2): NAGVMQNPRHLVRRRGQEARLRCSPMKGHSHVYWYRQLPEEGLKFMVYLQKENIIDESGMPKERFSAEFPKEGPSILRIQQVVRGDSAAYFCASSPQQGRLLISGELFFGEGSRLTVL.

The chain employs TRBV7-8 and TRBJ2-7, with 7 bases fitting TRBD1. This CDR3 contains 15 residues. J lost 1 base, V lost 4 bases, and 7 bases had no gene match. Per germline, CDR1 SGHVS and CDR2 FQNEAQ. CDR3 residues: CASSWGTDRSYEQYF. The CDR3 DNA follows: TGTGCCAGCAGCTGGGGGACAGATCGTTCCTACGAGCAGTACTTC.

The CDR3 loop reads CSVVGTGETNTEAFF. CDR3 nucleotides: TGCAGCGTTGTCGGGACAGGGGAGACAAACACTGAAGCTTTCTTT. The chain uses TRBV29-1 and TRBJ1-1; 10 bases align to TRBD1. V dropped 4 bases and J dropped 2; count of bases not matched to a gene: 7. Germline lookup yields CDR1 SQVTM and CDR2 ANQGSEA. The CDR3 runs 15 residues.

This clone was counted a single time. V usage is TRBV2 and J usage is TRBJ2-3; D is perhaps TRBD2 (6 bases). The germline V gene encodes CDR1 SNHLY and CDR2 FYNNEI. CDR3 length: 15 amino acids. Deletions cut 4 bases from V and 0 bases from J, with 11 bases between. The CDR3 DNA sequence: TGTGCCAGCAGTGTCGGAGCGGGCAGCACAGATACGCAGTATTTT. The encoded protein is CASSVGAGSTDTQYF.

The chain is built from TRBV27 and TRBJ2-1; D remains unclear. V was clipped by 3 bases and J by 2 bases, with 11 bases between them. Germline CDR1 and CDR2: MNHEY and SMNVEV (reference sequence). The CDR3 runs to 15 residues. The CDR3 loop is CASSFIAGAYNEQFF. In DNA, the CDR3 is TGTGCCAGCAGTTTTATTGCAGGAGCCTACAATGAGCAGTTCTTC.

The V and J genes are TRBV10-3 and TRBJ2-5; no definite D call. CDR3 length equals 12 residues. Germline loops: CDR1 ENHRY, CDR2 SYGVKD. The germline V and J ends were trimmed by 8 bases and 5 bases, with 12 bases remaining between them. CDR3 loop: CAIAQGRETQYF. The CDR3 DNA reads TGTGCCATCGCCCAAGGCAGGGAGACCCAGTACTTC.

The chain links TRBV11-2 to TRBJ1-2; tentative D call: TRBD1 (5 bases). Germline lookup yields CDR1 SGHAT and CDR2 FQNNGV. Trimming removed 1 base from V and 8 bases from J, with 8 bases in between. The length of the CDR3 is 12 residues. The CDR3 spells CASSLAGRGYTF. CDR3 bases: TGTGCCAGCAGCTTAGCAGGGAGAGGCTACACCTTC.